Sequencing of this T cell receptor (beta chain) was carried out in a study of OX40 agonist ivuxolimab in advanced cancers. Study observations and caveats: Partial responders treated at 0.1-3.0 mg/kg exhibited clonal expansion among the lowest measured.

Repertoires were generated with immunoSEQ multiplex PCR, while TCRdb's copy carries only in-frame clones and drops some. The sample has about 82,000 clones; over 65% are singletons. As concerns this clone: Its antigen remains unidentified.

This TCR was recovered from an adult with an advanced solid tumor such as melanoma, head and neck, liver or kidney cancer. Sequences were derived from CD4+ or CD8+ T cells sorted from blood, sampled in a trial of the OX40 agonist ivuxolimab.

The CDR3 loop is CASSATLPGELFF. The DNA for the CDR3 is TGTGCCAGCAGTGCGACACTTCCCGGGGAGCTGTTTTTT. This chain connects TRBV6-5 to TRBJ2-2; D remains ambiguous. The V end was cut by 5 bases, the J end by 6 bases, with 10 bases between. CDR3 length equals 13 residues. Germline assignment: CDR1 MNHEY and CDR2 SVGAGI.